This T cell receptor beta chain was obtained from a study of Graves' ophthalmopathy and Graves' hyperthyroidism. Whole-study results and caveats: Blood was where most expanded thyroid clonotypes above 0.001 frequency also turned up.

TCR beta CDR3 regions were amplified from RNA transcripts. First-round RT-PCR relied on HTBI primers, and a second-round multiplex PCR came next. A single record per CDR3 protein comes from TCRdb applying MiXCR to the multiplex PCR reads. Counted here are 230,000 or so distinct CDR3 sequences, 40% to 50% occurring once; the ten biggest clones make up approximately 51%. PBMCs were isolated from a 10 ml sample of fresh peripheral blood. Points on this clonotype: Antigen specificity is unknown.

This TCR was sampled from an adult man with Graves' ophthalmopathy. Sample: peripheral blood.

Here the CDR3 DNA reads TGCGCCAGCAGCTCGGCTCCAGCCAACACTGAAGCTTTCTTT. This codes for CASSSAPANTEAFF. The rearrangement links TRBV5-1 to TRBJ1-1; D is undetermined. The CDR3 spans 14 residues. The V end was cut by 3 bases, the J end by 2 bases, with 11 bases between. Per germline, CDR1 SGHRS and CDR2 YFSETQ.